The 12 T cell receptor beta chains given below trace back to one sample, sequenced in a study of blood T cell repertoires in COVID-19. The protocol was immunoSEQ multiplex PCR, while the TCRdb copy is restricted to in-frame clones and leaves out a portion. This repertoire shows just over 60,000 clones, approximately 79% found once; its top ten account for approximately 20%. What was sequenced was peripheral blood. The source of these receptors is a woman of 80 years or more with active or convalescent COVID-19.

This clone was counted once. The rearrangement joins TRBV5-1 to TRBJ2-6, with 11 bases fitting TRBD1. Trimming cost V 3 bases and J 2 bases; bases outside gene matches: 10. Looked up from germline, CDR1 is SGHRS and CDR2 is YFSETQ. The CDR3 extends over 19 amino acids. For the CDR3, the DNA is TGCGCCAGCAGCTGGTCGGACAGGGGGCAATATGCTGGGGCCAACGTCCTGACTTTC. Translating it yields CASSWSDRGQYAGANVLTF.

V is TRBV5-1 and J is TRBJ1-2; 10 nucleotides match TRBD1. CDR3 length: 15 amino acids. J was trimmed by 8 bases and V by 6 bases; bases with no gene match: 13. Germline V lookup: CDR1 SGHRS, CDR2 YFSETQ. Here the CDR3 DNA reads TGCGCCAGCACCCTGCCGGGACAGGGGACGGGAGGCTACACCTTC. This gives the protein CASTLPGQGTGGYTF.

The chain carries TRBV5-5 and TRBJ1-4; D gene ambiguous. The CDR3 is 15 amino acids. With 3 bases removed from V and 0 bases from J, the gap between germline ends came to 9 bases. Germline V gene data show CDR1 as SGHKS and CDR2 as YYEKEE (reference sequence). The CDR3 region is CASSSTLATNEKLFF. CDR3 DNA: TGTGCCAGCAGCTCAACCTTAGCAACTAATGAAAAACTGTTTTTT.

The V gene is TRBV2, the J gene TRBJ2-7, with D possibly matching TRBD1 (5 bases). There are 12 residues in the CDR3. V was cut by 6 bases and J by 3 bases, with 9 bases left in between. Germline lookup yields CDR1 SNHLY and CDR2 FYNNEI. The CDR3 coding sequence is TGTGCCAGCAGCGCAGGGTACTACGAGCAGTACTTC. Translated, it gives CASSAGYYEQYF. Full variable domain (rest looked up from reference TRBV2 and TRBJ2-7): EPEVTQTPSHQVTQMGQEVILRCVPISNHLYFYWYRQILGQKVEFLVSFYNNEISEKSEIFDDQFSVERPDGSNFTLKIRSTKLEDSAMYFCASSAGYYEQYFGPGTRLTVT.

V usage is TRBV7-6 and J usage is TRBJ2-7, with 9 positions matching TRBD1. Germline V gene sequence: CDR1 SGHVS, CDR2 FNYEAQ. The CDR3 is 15 residues long. Losses at the gene ends were 2 bases for V and 3 bases for J; bases not matched to a gene: 5. Here the CDR3 reads CASSLRTGDFYEQYF. CDR3 in DNA: TGTGCCAGCAGCTTAAGGACAGGGGACTTCTACGAGCAGTACTTC. Full variable domain (rest looked up from reference TRBV7-6 and TRBJ2-7): GAGVSQSPRYKVTKRGQDVALRCDPISGHVSLYWYRQALGQGPEFLTYFNYEAQQDKSGLPNDRFSAERPEGSISTLTIQRTEQRDSAMYRCASSLRTGDFYEQYFGPGTRLTVT.

This chain links TRBV2 with TRBJ1-2; TRBD1 might be the D (5 bases). Germline CDR1 reads SNHLY; CDR2 reads FYNNEI. This CDR3 spans 16 amino acids. V gave up 0 bases and J gave up 0 bases, with 11 bases separating them. CDR3 sequence reads: CASSEAARGTNYGYTF. The CDR3 DNA sequence: TGTGCCAGCAGTGAAGCGGCAAGGGGTACTAACTATGGCTACACCTTC.

The chain couples TRBV4-2 to TRBJ1-2; D possibly corresponds to TRBD1 (5 bases). V lost 0 bases and J lost 2, with 10 bases in between. This CDR3 spans 15 amino acids. CDR1 is LGHNA and CDR2 is YNFKEQ in the germline V gene. This chain's CDR3 is CASSQESSGNYGYTF. CDR3 in DNA: TGTGCCAGCAGCCAAGAGAGCTCAGGGAACTATGGCTACACCTTC.

V usage is TRBV7-3 and J usage is TRBJ2-3; TRBD2 matches at 16 bases. The CDR3 loop spans 19 amino acids. Looked up from germline, CDR1 is SGHTA and CDR2 is FQGTGA. After removal of 4 bases from V and 5 bases from J, the junction contained 12 bases not matched to a gene. DNA of the CDR3: TGTGCCAGCAGCTCCCCTCCGGGACTAGCGGGGGGGCCAGGAGATACGCAGTATTTT. As protein: CASSSPPGLAGGPGDTQYF.

The rearrangement links TRBV6-5 to TRBJ1-4; possibly TRBD1 for D (6 bases). CDR3 size: 15 residues. Germline assignment: CDR1 MNHEY and CDR2 SVGAGI. V lost 6 bases and J lost 8, with 19 bases in between. The CDR3 bases are TGTGCCAGCAGACTTAAACCAGGGGTCGGGGAAAAACTGTTTTTT. As protein: CASRLKPGVGEKLFF.

The genes are TRBV5-1 and TRBJ2-3; D might be TRBD1 (5 bases). The CDR3 is 14 amino acids. Per germline, CDR1 SGHRS and CDR2 YFSETQ. Trimming removed 6 bases from V and 6 bases from J, with 17 bases in between. The CDR3 region has the DNA TGCGCCAGCACCTATTCATCCAGGGCCGATACGCAGTATTTT. It translates to CASTYSSRADTQYF.

This chain connects TRBV27 to TRBJ2-1, with D uncertain. Germline V gene sequence: CDR1 MNHEY, CDR2 SMNVEV (reference sequence). This CDR3 has 14 amino acids. V was pared by 6 bases and J by 0 bases, with 9 bases between. The CDR3 loop is CASRERSSYNEQFF. As DNA, the CDR3 is TGTGCCAGCAGAGAGCGCAGCTCCTACAATGAGCAGTTCTTC.

This chain connects TRBV7-3 to TRBJ1-1; 10 positions agree with TRBD1. The CDR3 has 15 residues. Trimming removed 5 bases from V and 5 bases from J; junction bases left unmatched: 8. The germline V gene has CDR1 SGHTA and CDR2 FQGTGA. The chain's CDR3 is CASSPQGQGRTEAFF. Here the CDR3 DNA reads TGTGCCAGCAGCCCTCAGGGACAGGGGAGAACTGAAGCTTTCTTT.